This T cell receptor (beta chain) was recovered during a study of blood T cell repertoires in COVID-19. Study-level information: The United States, Italy and Spain provided the acute and convalescent COVID-19 samples.

Here immunoSEQ multiplex PCR was the method, and the copy in TCRdb shows in-frame clones only, minus some. Altogether more than 250,000 clones are present, 85% being singletons, with the ten largest covering 4% to 6%. The CDR3 length is 15 residues. Per the germline V gene, CDR1 is SGHNT and CDR2 is YENEEA. V lost 4 bases and J 0 bases, leaving 10 bases between the germline ends. V usage is TRBV11-3 and J usage is TRBJ1-3; D may be TRBD1 (5 bases). Sequenced material: peripheral blood. The clonotype was recovered from a man in his fifties with active or convalescent COVID-19. For the CDR3, the DNA is TGTGCCAGCAGCTATTTGACAGCCTCTGGAAACACCATATATTTT. Translating it yields CASSYLTASGNTIYF.